The clone carrying this T cell receptor (beta chain) was seen a few times. The antigen is not known. RNA transcripts served as the template for amplifying TCR beta CDR3 regions. Researchers ran a first-round RT-PCR on the TCR CDR3 using the HTBI primer set. Each CDR3 protein is one row after TCRdb ran MiXCR on the multiplex PCR reads. The sample has approximately 630,000 distinct CDR3 sequences, under 20% seen once. Graves' hyperthyroidism was deemed stable given no ophthalmopathy progression within 18 months. In making diagnoses, clinical symptoms, serum thyroxine and TRAb, thyroid ultrasound and orbital computed tomography were all used. Fresh 10 ml peripheral blood yielded PBMCs. These data are taken from a study of T cells in Graves' hyperthyroidism and ophthalmopathy. Study-wide results and caveats: Blood samples included most of the expanded thyroid clonotypes exceeding 0.001.

The CDR3 consists of 14 residues. Germline values: CDR1 MNHEY, CDR2 SVGEGT. V was shortened by 10 bases and J by 5 bases, with 21 bases between the two germline ends. This chain joins TRBV6-2 or TRBV6-3 and TRBJ2-7; D is uncertain. This sequence originates from a woman aged 25-40 years with Graves' hyperthyroidism. Source material: blood. CDR3 DNA sequence: TGTGCCATCCGATCCGGAGCAGGCCTCAACGAGCAGTACTTC. It specifies CAIRSGAGLNEQYF.